These 30 T cell receptor beta chains share one sample of origin, sequenced in a study of Graves' ophthalmopathy and Graves' hyperthyroidism. RNA transcripts yielded amplified TCR beta CDR3 regions. The first-round RT-PCR employed HTBI primers together with the Qiagen OneStep RT-PCR kit. A multiplex PCR was then performed as the second round. Each CDR3 protein is one row after TCRdb ran MiXCR on the multiplex PCR reads. The data show approximately 410,000 distinct CDR3 sequences, 15% seen once. Source material: peripheral blood. The receptor source for this set is a woman aged 18-30 years with stable Graves' hyperthyroidism.

This clonotype was recorded a few times. This chain joins TRBV4-1 and TRBJ1-2; no reliable D call. This CDR3 has 13 amino acids. The ends were cut back, 1 base at V and 4 bases at J, with 7 bases in the middle. Germline CDR1 and CDR2: MGHRA and YSYEKL. This chain's CDR3 is CASSQVGTYGYTF. CDR3 in DNA: TGCGCCAGCAGCCAAGTCGGCACCTATGGCTACACCTTC.

The rearrangement links TRBV11-2 to TRBJ2-7; 10 bases match TRBD2. Trimming took 2 bases from V and 3 from J; bases not matched to a gene: 4. The CDR3 runs to 15 residues. CDR1 SGHAT and CDR2 FQNNGV come from the germline V gene. The CDR3 is CASSLFEREGYEQYF. The CDR3 nucleotides read TGTGCCAGCAGCTTATTCGAGCGGGAGGGCTACGAGCAGTACTTC.

This clonotype has ten or more counts. The chain has TRBV6-2 or TRBV6-3 and TRBJ1-2; D ambiguous. Germline V gene data show CDR1 as MNHEY and CDR2 as SVGEGT. V was shortened by 6 bases and J by 7 bases, with 6 bases between the two germline ends. This CDR3 has 10 amino acids. CDR3 in amino acids: CASSGSGYTF. Written as DNA, the CDR3 is TGTGCCAGCAGCGGGTCTGGCTACACCTTC.

This clonotype appeared many times. The chain couples TRBV15 to TRBJ2-5, with 11 bases that match TRBD2. The CDR3 is 17 residues long. Germline assignment: CDR1 LNHNV and CDR2 YYDKDF (reference sequence). V shed 3 bases, J shed 5 bases, and the junction held 11 bases outside the gene matches. The CDR3 nucleotides read TGTGCCACCAGCAGGGAGGAGGTAGCGGGGGGGCGCGAGACCCAGTACTTC. This codes for CATSREEVAGGRETQYF.

Many counts were recorded for this clonotype. This chain links TRBV13 with TRBJ2-7, with 10 bases aligning to TRBD1. The CDR3 has 15 amino acids. After removal of 3 bases from V and 5 bases from J, the junction contained 7 bases not matched to a gene. CDR1 and CDR2 from the germline V gene are PRHDT and FYEKMQ (reference sequence). This chain's CDR3 is CASSFGTGVEDEQYF. The CDR3 DNA reads TGTGCCAGCAGCTTCGGGACAGGGGTGGAAGACGAGCAGTACTTC.

This clonotype was seen only a few times. The CDR3 sequence: CASSRRTSGGSSYEQYF. The DNA of the CDR3 is TGTGCCAGCTCACGAAGGACTAGCGGGGGTAGCTCCTACGAGCAGTACTTC. V gene TRBV18 combines with J gene TRBJ2-7, with TRBD2 matching over 13 bases. Per germline, CDR1 KGHSH and CDR2 LQKENI. CDR3 length: 17 amino acids. J was trimmed by 0 bases and V by 4 bases; bases with no gene match: 6.

This clonotype was counted at least ten times. V is TRBV27 and J is TRBJ2-7; TRBD1 might be the D (5 bases). V was pared by 2 bases and J by 5 bases, with 10 bases between. CDR1 and CDR2 from the germline V gene are MNHEY and SMNVEV (reference sequence). This CDR3 contains 13 residues. This chain's CDR3 is CASSLSRVHEQYF. The CDR3 bases are TGTGCCAGCAGTTTAAGCAGGGTCCACGAGCAGTACTTC.

This clonotype showed up many times. The chain recombines TRBV7-9 with TRBJ2-7; D call uncertain. CDR3 length equals 12 residues. Per germline, CDR1 SEHNR and CDR2 FQNEAQ (reference sequence). V was shortened by 0 bases and J by 3 bases, with 3 bases between the two germline ends. CDR3 bases: TGTGCCAGCAGCTTAGCCGACTACGAGCAGTACTTC. Translation gives CASSLADYEQYF.

This clonotype was counted ten times or more. The gene calls are TRBV7-3 and TRBJ1-1; tentatively, D is TRBD1 (6 bases). This CDR3 region has 14 residues. Germline values: CDR1 SGHTA, CDR2 FQGTGA. The V and J ends lost 0 bases and 4 bases respectively, with 9 bases between them. In DNA form, the CDR3 reads TGTGCCAGCAGCTTAACTGACAGGAGCACTGAAGCTTTCTTT. This gives the protein CASSLTDRSTEAFF.

This clonotype came up many times. The chain joins TRBV6-1 to TRBJ2-2; no reliable D call. Germline V CDR1 and CDR2: MNHNS, SASEGT. Trimming pared 9 bases from V and 2 bases from J, leaving 10 bases between. The CDR3 has 13 residues. CDR3 bases: TGTGCCAGTCGTGCACGAAACACCGGGGAGCTGTTTTTT. Encoded protein: CASRARNTGELFF.

This clonotype appeared many times. The CDR3 bases are TGCGCCAGCGAGGGGGATGGCCAAGAGACCCAGTACTTC. It yields the protein CASEGDGQETQYF. The chain couples TRBV5-1 to TRBJ2-5, with D tentatively TRBD1 (6 bases). Germline CDR1 SGHRS, CDR2 YFSETQ. This CDR3 is 13 amino acids long. V was cut by 7 bases and J by 1 base, with 11 bases left in between.

This clonotype was counted ten times or more. This chain uses TRBV27 with TRBJ1-6; TRBD1 matches 8 bases. This CDR3 has 13 residues. V lost 6 bases and J lost 7; bases outside the gene matches: 2. In germline, CDR1 is MNHEY, CDR2 SMNVEV (reference sequence). CDR3 sequence reads: CASRQGVNSPLHF. CDR3 DNA: TGTGCCAGCAGACAGGGGGTAAATTCACCCCTCCACTTT.

This clonotype was detected a few times. The J gene is TRBJ2-7, the V gene TRBV7-2; D is perhaps TRBD2 (6 bases). Germline CDR1 is SGHTA and CDR2 is FQGNSA. V lost 6 bases to trimming and J lost 3 bases, with 18 bases between them. CDR3 length equals 15 residues. CDR3 coding DNA: TGTGCCAGCAGACCTGGGGGAGGTTTAGTCTACGAGCAGTACTTC. Encoded protein: CASRPGGGLVYEQYF.

This clonotype was observed a few times. This sequence joins TRBV6-5 and TRBJ2-7, with TRBD1 matching 7 bases. The germline CDR1 and CDR2 sequences are MNHEY and SVGAGI. This CDR3 has 16 residues. V shed 4 bases, J shed 1 base, and the junction held 10 bases outside the gene matches. The CDR3 protein is CASSSVQRTGSYEQYF. DNA of the CDR3: TGTGCCAGCAGTTCCGTCCAAAGGACAGGATCCTACGAGCAGTACTTC.

This clonotype has at least ten counts. The V and J genes are TRBV19 and TRBJ1-3, with D possibly being TRBD1 (5 bases). The CDR3 sequence is 15 residues long. With 5 bases removed from V and 2 bases from J, the gap between germline ends came to 13 bases. CDR1 is LNHDA and CDR2 is SQIVND in the germline V gene (reference sequence). This CDR3 is CASSVRLRAGNTIYF. The CDR3 nucleotides are TGTGCCAGTAGTGTACGCCTCAGGGCTGGAAACACCATATATTTT.

The rearrangement uses TRBV6-5 and TRBJ2-5; D is unclear. The CDR3 has 12 amino acids. Trimming took 8 bases from V and 2 from J, leaving 9 bases between them. Germline lookup yields CDR1 MNHEY and CDR2 SVGAGI. The CDR3 bases are TGTGCCAGCCAGACCCAACAAGAGACCCAGTACTTC. This translates into CASQTQQETQYF.

This clonotype was counted at least ten times. The chain recombines TRBV3-1 with TRBJ2-2, with 8 nucleotides matching TRBD2. Trimming took 1 base from V and 9 from J; bases not matched to a gene: 4. The CDR3 runs 14 residues. CDR1 LGHDT and CDR2 YNNKEL come from the germline V gene (reference sequence). For the CDR3, the DNA is TGTGCCAGCAGCCAAGGGCGGGGGGCCCGGGAGCTGTTTTTT. Translating it yields CASSQGRGARELFF.

This clonotype came up a few times. This chain connects TRBV19 to TRBJ1-1, with unresolved D. The ends were cut back, 3 bases at V and 4 bases at J, with 18 bases in the middle. From germline, CDR1 is LNHDA and CDR2 SQIVND (reference sequence). The CDR3 has 16 residues. As DNA, the CDR3 is TGTGCCAGTAGTATGCATGTAGGGTCTGGGAGCACTGAAGCTTTCTTT. Its protein is CASSMHVGSGSTEAFF. The full variable domain, completed using reference TRBV19 and TRBJ1-1, is DGGITQSPKYLFRKEGQNVTLSCEQNLNHDAMYWYRQDPGQGLRLIYYSQIVNDFQKGDIAEGYSVSREKKESFPLTVTSAQKNPTAFYLCASSMHVGSGSTEAFFGQGTRLTVV.

The sample holds many counts of this clonotype. The chain links TRBV6-5 to TRBJ1-2; 7 bases map to TRBD1. The CDR3 sequence is 13 residues long. Germline V lookup: CDR1 MNHEY, CDR2 SVGAGI. The J segment lost 4 bases and the V segment lost 2 bases, leaving 1 base of the junction unmatched. CDR3 loop: CASSYGDSYGYTF. DNA for the CDR3: TGTGCCAGCAGTTACGGGGACAGCTATGGCTACACCTTC.

Ten or more counts support this clonotype. An end of the junction differs from the germline gene, which may be a read error. The genes are TRBV7-9 and TRBJ1-5, with D hard to call. CDR3 length: 13 residues. The V gene's germline CDR1 is SEHNR and CDR2 FQNEAQ (reference sequence). The chain's CDR3 is CASSLADNHPQHF. CDR3 sequence (DNA): TGTGCCAGCAGCTTAGCGGATAATCATCCCCAGCATTTT. Combining the CDR3 with reference TRBV7-9 and TRBJ1-5 gives the whole variable domain DTGVSQNPRHKITKRGQNVTFRCDPISEHNRLYWYRQTLGQGPEFLTYFQNEAQLEKSRLLSDRFSAERPKGSFSTLEIQRTEQGDSAMYLCASSLADNHPQHFGDGTRLSIL.

This clonotype was recorded at least ten times. This chain uses TRBV6-1 with TRBJ2-7; D not resolved. Trimming took 6 bases from V and 3 from J, leaving 15 bases between them. The CDR3 totals 14 residues. Germline CDR1 MNHNS, CDR2 SASEGT. CDR3 sequence reads: CASRSPEPHYEQYF. In nucleotides, the CDR3 is TGTGCCAGCAGGTCTCCAGAGCCCCACTACGAGCAGTACTTC.

This clonotype was observed a handful of times. The gene calls are TRBV19 and TRBJ1-5; TRBD1 is a possible D gene (5 bases). The germline V gene encodes CDR1 LNHDA and CDR2 SQIVND (reference sequence). V lost 3 bases and J lost 5, with 11 bases in between. This CDR3 spans 14 amino acids. The CDR3 loop reads CASSIRGVHQPQHF. The DNA of the CDR3 is TGTGCCAGTAGTATTCGGGGGGTGCATCAGCCCCAGCATTTT.

This clonotype occurred many times. The chain links TRBV6-2 or TRBV6-3 to TRBJ2-7; TRBD1 might be the D (5 bases). V was trimmed by 6 bases and J by 1 base, leaving 19 bases between them. This CDR3 spans 16 amino acids. Per germline, CDR1 MNHEY and CDR2 SVGEGT. CDR3 sequence: CASSLPPGKLSYEQYF. DNA of the CDR3: TGTGCCAGCAGCCTGCCTCCAGGGAAATTATCCTACGAGCAGTACTTC.

This clonotype was counted many times. V is TRBV5-1 and J is TRBJ2-5, with TRBD1 as a possible D gene (6 bases). Germline V gene lookup returns CDR1 SGHRS and CDR2 YFSETQ. This CDR3 has 12 residues. V was cut by 5 bases and J by 5 bases, with 10 bases left in between. CDR3 protein: CASRQGTETQYF. DNA for the CDR3: TGCGCCAGCAGGCAGGGGACGGAGACCCAGTACTTC.

This sequence joins TRBV6-1 and TRBJ1-1, with TRBD1 matching over 7 bases. The germline V gene has CDR1 MNHNS and CDR2 SASEGT. V shed 5 bases, J shed 5 bases, and the junction held 8 bases outside the gene matches. The CDR3 loop spans 14 amino acids. CDR3 DNA sequence: TGTGCCAGCAGTCCCCAGGGGGGGGTGACTGAAGCTTTCTTT. As protein: CASSPQGGVTEAFF.

This chain links TRBV6-1 with TRBJ2-1, with 13 bases that match TRBD2. Per the germline V gene, CDR1 is MNHNS and CDR2 is SASEGT. The CDR3 has 16 residues. The trim removed 4 bases at V and 8 bases at J, leaving 8 bases unmatched. The CDR3 DNA is TGTGCCAGCAGTGGGTGGACTAGCGGGGGTTCGGATGAGCAGTTCTTC. This translates into CASSGWTSGGSDEQFF.

This clonotype was detected many times. The chain uses TRBV9 and TRBJ2-4; 7 bases match TRBD1. Trimming took 0 bases from V and 5 from J; bases not matched to a gene: 2. Per germline, CDR1 SGDLS and CDR2 YYNGEE. The CDR3 is 14 amino acids. CDR3 sequence: CASSVGDSQNIQYF. CDR3 coding DNA: TGTGCCAGCAGCGTAGGGGACAGCCAAAACATTCAGTACTTC.

The genes are TRBV6-1 and TRBJ2-2; the D is unclear. The CDR3 is 13 amino acids. Trimming took off 2 bases at V and 3 bases at J, with 4 bases between the two ends. Germline CDR1 is MNHNS and CDR2 is SASEGT. CDR3 protein: CASSEMYTGELFF. In nucleotides, the CDR3 is TGTGCCAGCAGTGAAATGTACACCGGGGAGCTGTTTTTT.

The chain joins TRBV19 to TRBJ2-3, with D possibly TRBD2 on 6 matching bases. With 5 bases removed from V and 0 bases from J, the gap between germline ends came to 9 bases. Germline V gene sequence: CDR1 LNHDA, CDR2 SQIVND (reference sequence). The CDR3 loop spans 14 amino acids. Written as DNA, the CDR3 is TGTGCCAGTAGTCCGACTAGTAGCACAGATACGCAGTATTTT. It translates to CASSPTSSTDTQYF.

This clonotype was recorded at least ten times. V is TRBV7-9 and J is TRBJ2-7; 10 bases agree with TRBD1. Per the germline V gene, CDR1 is SEHNR and CDR2 is FQNEAQ (reference sequence). The CDR3 extends over 15 amino acids. V lost 5 bases and J lost 2; bases outside the gene matches: 6. The CDR3: CASSPGQGGAYEQYF. The CDR3 region has the DNA TGTGCCAGCAGCCCTGGACAGGGGGGCGCCTACGAGCAGTACTTC.